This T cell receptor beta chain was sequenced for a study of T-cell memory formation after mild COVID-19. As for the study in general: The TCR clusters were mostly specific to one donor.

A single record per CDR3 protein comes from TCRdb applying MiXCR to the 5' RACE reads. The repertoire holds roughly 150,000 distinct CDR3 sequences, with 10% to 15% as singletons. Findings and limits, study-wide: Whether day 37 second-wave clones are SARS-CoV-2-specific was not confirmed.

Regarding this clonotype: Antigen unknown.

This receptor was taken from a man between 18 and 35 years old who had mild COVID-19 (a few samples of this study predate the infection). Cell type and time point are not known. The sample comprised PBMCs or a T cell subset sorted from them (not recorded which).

The CDR3 sequence: CSARGPLAAYYGYTF. The CDR3 DNA reads as TGCAGTGCTAGAGGCCCCTTGGCAGCCTACTATGGCTACACCTTC. V gene TRBV20-1 combines with J gene TRBJ1-2; no reliable D call. Trimming took 1 base from V and 3 from J, leaving 15 bases between them. CDR1 and CDR2 (germline): DFQATT, SNEGSKA (reference sequence). The CDR3 is 15 amino acids.